This T cell receptor beta chain was sequenced during a study of blood T cells in healthy people across ages. The CDR3 extends over 15 amino acids. Trimming took 1 base from V and 4 from J, leaving 12 bases between them. CDR1 is MGHRA and CDR2 is YSYEKL in the germline V gene. In terms of origin and age, donors were healthy Caucasian individuals from Russia aged roughly 6 to 95. Study conclusions and caveats: Higher naive T cell percentage went strongly together with higher TCR beta diversity. From one million sequenced T cells, diversity estimates were lower bounds. A conclusive naive versus antigen-experienced comparison was prevented by the unsorted PBMCs.

This clonotype showed up just a few times. Its target is not known. A second PCR of about 6 to 12 cycles used a sample-barcoded 5' primer and a J-beta primer mix. TCRdb re-called the 5' RACE reads through MiXCR, storing one row per CDR3 protein. Of roughly 2 million distinct CDR3 sequences in the sample, less than 50% are singletons; the top ten hold over 2%. The chain has TRBV4-1 and TRBJ2-3, with D tentatively TRBD2 (5 bases). This TCR came from a woman aged 40-49 years in good health. The specimen was blood. DNA for the CDR3: TGCGCCAGCAGCCAAGTATGGTCGGGGTCAGATACGCAGTATTTT. It yields the protein CASSQVWSGSDTQYF.